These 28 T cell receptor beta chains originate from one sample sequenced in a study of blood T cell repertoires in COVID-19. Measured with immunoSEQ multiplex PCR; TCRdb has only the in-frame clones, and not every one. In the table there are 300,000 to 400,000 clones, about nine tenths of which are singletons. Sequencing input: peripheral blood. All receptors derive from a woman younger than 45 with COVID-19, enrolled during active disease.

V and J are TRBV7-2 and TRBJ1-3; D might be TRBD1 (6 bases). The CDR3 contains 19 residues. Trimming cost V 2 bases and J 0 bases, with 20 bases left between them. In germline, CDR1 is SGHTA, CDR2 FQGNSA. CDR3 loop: CASSLLGLTGGPSGNTIYF. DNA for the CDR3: TGTGCCAGCAGCTTATTGGGTCTGACGGGGGGGCCCTCTGGAAACACCATATATTTT.

The CDR3 bases are TGTGCCAGCTCACCTGATCAGGGGTACACTGAAGCTTTCTTT. This codes for CASSPDQGYTEAFF. This chain connects TRBV18 to TRBJ1-1, with a weak D call TRBD1 (6 bases). Looked up from germline, CDR1 is KGHSH and CDR2 is LQKENI. V gave up 3 bases and J gave up 3 bases, with 11 bases separating them. The CDR3 is 14 residues long.

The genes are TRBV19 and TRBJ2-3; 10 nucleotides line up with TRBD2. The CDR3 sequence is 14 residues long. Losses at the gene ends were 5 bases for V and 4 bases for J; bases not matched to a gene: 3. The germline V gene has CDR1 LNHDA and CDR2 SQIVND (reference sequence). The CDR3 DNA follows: TGTGCCAGTAGTGCAGCGGGGGGGCCAGATACGCAGTATTTT. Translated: CASSAAGGPDTQYF. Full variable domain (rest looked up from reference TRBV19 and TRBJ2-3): DGGITQSPKYLFRKEGQNVTLSCEQNLNHDAMYWYRQDPGQGLRLIYYSQIVNDFQKGDIAEGYSVSREKKESFPLTVTSAQKNPTAFYLCASSAAGGPDTQYFGPGTRLTVL.

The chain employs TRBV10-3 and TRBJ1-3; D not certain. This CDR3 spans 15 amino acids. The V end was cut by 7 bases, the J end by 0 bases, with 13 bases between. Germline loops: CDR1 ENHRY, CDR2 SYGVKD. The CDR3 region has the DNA TGTGCCATCACGCCGGGAGGCTTCTCTGGAAACACCATATATTTT. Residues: CAITPGGFSGNTIYF.

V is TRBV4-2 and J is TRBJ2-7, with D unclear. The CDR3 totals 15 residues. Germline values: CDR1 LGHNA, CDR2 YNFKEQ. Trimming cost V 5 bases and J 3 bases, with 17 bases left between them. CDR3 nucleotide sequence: TGTGCCAGCAGCTCCGGAGCGCCCGGTAGCTACGAGCAGTACTTC. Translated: CASSSGAPGSYEQYF.

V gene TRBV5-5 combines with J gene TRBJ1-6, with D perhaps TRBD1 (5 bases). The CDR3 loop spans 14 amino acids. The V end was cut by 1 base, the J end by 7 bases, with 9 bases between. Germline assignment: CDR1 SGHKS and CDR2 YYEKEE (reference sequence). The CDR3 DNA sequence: TGTGCCAGCAGCTTGTTACAGGAGAATTCACCCCTCCACTTT. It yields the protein CASSLLQENSPLHF.

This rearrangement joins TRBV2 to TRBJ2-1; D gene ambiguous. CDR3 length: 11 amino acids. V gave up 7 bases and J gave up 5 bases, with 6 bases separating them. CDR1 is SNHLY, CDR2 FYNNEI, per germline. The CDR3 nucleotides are TGTGCCAGCATCTCTCACAATGAGCAGTTCTTC. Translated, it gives CASISHNEQFF.

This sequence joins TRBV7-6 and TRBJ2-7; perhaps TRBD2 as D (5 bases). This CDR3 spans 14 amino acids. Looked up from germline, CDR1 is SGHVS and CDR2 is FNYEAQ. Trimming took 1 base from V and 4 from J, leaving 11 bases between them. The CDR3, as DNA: TGTGCCAGCAGCTTAGATCCGGGGTTGTACGAGCAGTACTTC. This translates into CASSLDPGLYEQYF. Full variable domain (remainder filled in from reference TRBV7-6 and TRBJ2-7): GAGVSQSPRYKVTKRGQDVALRCDPISGHVSLYWYRQALGQGPEFLTYFNYEAQQDKSGLPNDRFSAERPEGSISTLTIQRTEQRDSAMYRCASSLDPGLYEQYFGPGTRLTVT.

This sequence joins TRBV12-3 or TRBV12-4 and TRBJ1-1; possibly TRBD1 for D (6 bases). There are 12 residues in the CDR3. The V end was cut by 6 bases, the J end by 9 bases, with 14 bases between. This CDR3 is CASSSQGLKAFF. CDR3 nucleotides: TGTGCCAGCAGCTCACAGGGATTGAAAGCTTTCTTT.

CDR3 protein: CASSSGSARANEKLFF. The CDR3, as DNA: TGTGCCAGCAGCTCTGGGAGCGCGCGGGCTAATGAAAAACTGTTTTTT. The gene calls are TRBV5-5 and TRBJ1-4, with no clear D. This CDR3 region has 16 residues. Trimming removed 3 bases at V and 3 bases at J, with 15 bases between. Looked up from germline, CDR1 is SGHKS and CDR2 is YYEKEE (reference sequence).

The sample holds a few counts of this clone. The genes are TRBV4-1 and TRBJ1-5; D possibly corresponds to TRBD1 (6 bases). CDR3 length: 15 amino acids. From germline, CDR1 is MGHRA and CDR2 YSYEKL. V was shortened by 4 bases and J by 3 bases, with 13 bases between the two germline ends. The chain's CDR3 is CASSPRQVINQPQHF. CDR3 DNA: TGCGCCAGCAGCCCGAGACAGGTGATCAATCAGCCCCAGCATTTT.

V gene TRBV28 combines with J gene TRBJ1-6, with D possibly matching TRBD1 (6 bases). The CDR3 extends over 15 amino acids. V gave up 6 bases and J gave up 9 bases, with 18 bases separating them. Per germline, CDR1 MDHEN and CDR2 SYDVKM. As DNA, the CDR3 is TGTGCCAGCAGCCTTGGGGGCGCCCGAGGTTCACCCCTCCACTTT. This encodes CASSLGGARGSPLHF.

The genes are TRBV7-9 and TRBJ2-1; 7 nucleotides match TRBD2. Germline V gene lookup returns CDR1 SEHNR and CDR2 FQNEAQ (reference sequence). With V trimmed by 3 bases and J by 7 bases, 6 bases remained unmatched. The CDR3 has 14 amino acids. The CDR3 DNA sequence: TGTGCCAGCAGCTTGCTTGGGGGGGAGAATGAGCAGTTCTTC. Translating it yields CASSLLGGENEQFF.

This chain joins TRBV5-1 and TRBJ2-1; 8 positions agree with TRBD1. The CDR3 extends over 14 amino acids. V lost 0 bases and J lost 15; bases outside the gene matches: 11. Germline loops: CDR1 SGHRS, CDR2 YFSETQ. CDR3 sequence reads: CASSLAPGGARWFF. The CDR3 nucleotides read TGCGCCAGCAGCTTGGCCCCAGGGGGCGCGAGGTGGTTCTTC.

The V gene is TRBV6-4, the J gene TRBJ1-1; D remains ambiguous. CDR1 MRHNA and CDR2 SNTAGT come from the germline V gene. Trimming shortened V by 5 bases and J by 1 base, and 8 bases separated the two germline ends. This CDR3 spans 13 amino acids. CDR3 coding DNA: TGTGCCAGCAGTTTCGAGGCGAACACTGAAGCTTTCTTT. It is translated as CASSFEANTEAFF.

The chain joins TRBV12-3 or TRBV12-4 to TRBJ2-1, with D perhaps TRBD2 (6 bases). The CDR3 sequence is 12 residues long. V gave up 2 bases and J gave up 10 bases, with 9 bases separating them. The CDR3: CASSLRAGEQFF. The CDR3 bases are TGTGCCAGCAGTTTAAGGGCGGGAGAGCAGTTCTTC.

The CDR3 bases are TGTGCCAGCAGCATCCAAGCGGGGACTTTCACAGATACGCAGTATTTT. As protein: CASSIQAGTFTDTQYF. V usage is TRBV9 and J usage is TRBJ2-3, with TRBD2 identical over 7 bases. The CDR3 contains 16 residues. V shed 4 bases and J 2 bases; nucleotides not matched to a gene: 10. The germline V gene encodes CDR1 SGDLS and CDR2 YYNGEE.

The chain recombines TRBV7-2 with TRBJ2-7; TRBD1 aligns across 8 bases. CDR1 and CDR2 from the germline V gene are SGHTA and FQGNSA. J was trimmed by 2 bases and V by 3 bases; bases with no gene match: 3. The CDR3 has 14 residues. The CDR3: CASSFTGGPYEQYF. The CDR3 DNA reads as TGTGCCAGCAGCTTTACAGGGGGTCCCTACGAGCAGTACTTC.

This chain's CDR3 is CAISGGEFTEAFF. CDR3 DNA: TGTGCCATCAGCGGGGGTGAGTTCACTGAAGCTTTCTTT. The V gene is TRBV6-6, the J gene TRBJ1-1; D possibly corresponds to TRBD1 (5 bases). The V gene lost 10 bases and the J gene lost 4 bases, with 16 bases spanning the gap. The CDR3 has 13 residues. Germline V CDR1 and CDR2: MNHNY, SVGAGI (reference sequence).

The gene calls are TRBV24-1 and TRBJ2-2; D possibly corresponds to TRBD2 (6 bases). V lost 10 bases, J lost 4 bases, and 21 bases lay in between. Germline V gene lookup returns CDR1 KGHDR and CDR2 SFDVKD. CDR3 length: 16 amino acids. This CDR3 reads CATGGEWGVGTGELFF. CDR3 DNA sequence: TGTGCCACAGGAGGCGAGTGGGGGGTAGGCACCGGGGAGCTGTTTTTT.

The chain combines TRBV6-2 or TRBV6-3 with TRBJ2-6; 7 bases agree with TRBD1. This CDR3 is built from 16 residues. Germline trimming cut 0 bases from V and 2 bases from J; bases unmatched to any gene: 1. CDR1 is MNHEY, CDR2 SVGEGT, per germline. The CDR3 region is CASSYSDRAGANVLTF. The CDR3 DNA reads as TGTGCCAGCAGTTACTCCGACAGGGCTGGGGCCAACGTCCTGACTTTC.

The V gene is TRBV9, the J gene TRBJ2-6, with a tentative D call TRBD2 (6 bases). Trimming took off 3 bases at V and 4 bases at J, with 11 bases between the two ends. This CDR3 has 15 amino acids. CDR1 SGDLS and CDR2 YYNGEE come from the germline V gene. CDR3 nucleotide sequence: TGTGCCAGCAGCGGGCGGGGTTCAGGGGCCAACGTCCTGACTTTC. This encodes CASSGRGSGANVLTF.

CDR3: CAISEGLTGGPETQYF. CDR3 DNA sequence: TGTGCCATCAGTGAGGGTCTAACGGGGGGGCCGGAGACCCAGTACTTC. The chain has TRBV10-3 and TRBJ2-5; 8 bases map to TRBD2. The CDR3 has 16 amino acids. Per germline, CDR1 ENHRY and CDR2 SYGVKD. V shed 2 bases and J 5 bases; nucleotides not matched to a gene: 10.

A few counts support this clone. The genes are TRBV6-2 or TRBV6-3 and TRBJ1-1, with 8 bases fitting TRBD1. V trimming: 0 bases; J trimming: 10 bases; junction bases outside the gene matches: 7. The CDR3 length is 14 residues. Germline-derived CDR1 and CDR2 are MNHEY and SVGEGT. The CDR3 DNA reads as TGTGCCAGCAGTTACTCGAACAGGGGGTCTGCAGCTTTCTTT. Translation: CASSYSNRGSAAFF.

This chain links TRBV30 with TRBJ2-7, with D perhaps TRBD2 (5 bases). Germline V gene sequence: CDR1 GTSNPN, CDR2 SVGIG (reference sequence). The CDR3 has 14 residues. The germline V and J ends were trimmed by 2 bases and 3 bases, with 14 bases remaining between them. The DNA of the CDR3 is TGTGCCTGGAGTCGACTACTGGATGACTACGAGCAGTACTTC. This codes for CAWSRLLDDYEQYF.

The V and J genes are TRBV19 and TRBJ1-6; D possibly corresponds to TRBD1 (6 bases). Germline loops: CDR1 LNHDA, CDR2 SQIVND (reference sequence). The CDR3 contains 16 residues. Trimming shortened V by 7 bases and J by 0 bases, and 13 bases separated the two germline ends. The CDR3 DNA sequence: TGTGCCAGTAAAAGGGGACAAAGCTCCTATAATTCACCCCTCCACTTT. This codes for CASKRGQSSYNSPLHF.

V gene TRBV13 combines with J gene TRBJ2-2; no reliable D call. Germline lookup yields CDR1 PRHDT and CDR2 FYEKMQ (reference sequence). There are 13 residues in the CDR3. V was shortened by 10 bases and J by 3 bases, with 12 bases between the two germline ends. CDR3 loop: CATSFGYTGELFF. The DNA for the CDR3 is TGTGCCACTTCGTTCGGGTACACCGGGGAGCTGTTTTTT.

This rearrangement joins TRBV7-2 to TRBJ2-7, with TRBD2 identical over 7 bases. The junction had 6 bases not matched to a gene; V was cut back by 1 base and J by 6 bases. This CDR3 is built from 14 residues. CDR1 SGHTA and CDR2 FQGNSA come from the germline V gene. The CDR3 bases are TGTGCCAGCAGCTTAGGTTTGGGGGAGGGCGAGCAGTACTTC. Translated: CASSLGLGEGEQYF.